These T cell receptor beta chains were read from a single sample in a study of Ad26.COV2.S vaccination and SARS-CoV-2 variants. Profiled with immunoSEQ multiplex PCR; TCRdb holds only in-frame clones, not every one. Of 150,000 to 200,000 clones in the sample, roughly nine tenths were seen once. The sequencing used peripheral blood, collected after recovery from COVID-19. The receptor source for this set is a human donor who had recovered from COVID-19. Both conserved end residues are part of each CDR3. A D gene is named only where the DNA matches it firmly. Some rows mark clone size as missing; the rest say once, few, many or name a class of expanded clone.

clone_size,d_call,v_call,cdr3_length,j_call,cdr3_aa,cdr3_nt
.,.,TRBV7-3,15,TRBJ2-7,CASSPKGGSEYEQYF,TGTGCCAGCAGCCCTAAAGGGGGAAGTGAATACGAGCAGTACTTC
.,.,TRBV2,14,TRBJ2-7,CASSSGTGTYEQYF,TGTGCCAGCAGCTCCGGGACGGGAACCTACGAGCAGTACTTC
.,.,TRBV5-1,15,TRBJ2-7,CASRGGLAPMYEQYF,TGCGCCAGCAGAGGGGGACTGGCCCCAATGTACGAGCAGTACTTC
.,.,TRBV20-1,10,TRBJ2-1,CSAMSNEQFF,TGCAGTGCTATGTCAAATGAGCAGTTCTTC
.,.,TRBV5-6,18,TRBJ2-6,CASSLPTRYYSGANVLTF,TGTGCCAGCAGCTTACCGACAAGGTACTACTCTGGGGCCAACGTCCTGACTTTC
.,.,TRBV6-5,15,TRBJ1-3,CASSPQRVSGNTIYF,TGTGCCAGCAGTCCCCAAAGGGTATCTGGAAACACCATATATTTT
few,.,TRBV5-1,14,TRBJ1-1,CASSSVGGKTEAFF,TGCGCCAGCAGCTCGGTAGGTGGTAAGACTGAAGCTTTCTTT
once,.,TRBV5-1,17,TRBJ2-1,CASSLLAGWGSYNEQFF,TGCGCCAGCAGCCTCCTCGCCGGCTGGGGCTCCTACAATGAGCAGTTCTTC
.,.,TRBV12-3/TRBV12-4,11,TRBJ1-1,CASSTVGQAFF,TGTGCCAGCTCAACAGTCGGACAAGCTTTCTTT
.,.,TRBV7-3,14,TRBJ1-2,CASSLTGQNYGYTF,TGTGCCAGCAGCTTAACGGGGCAGAACTATGGCTACACCTTC
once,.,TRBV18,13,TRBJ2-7,CASSPIQGYEQYF,TGTGCCAGCTCACCGATACAGGGTTACGAGCAGTACTTC
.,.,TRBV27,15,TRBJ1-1,CASSLDRNMNTEAFF,TGTGCCAGCAGTTTAGACAGAAACATGAACACTGAAGCTTTCTTT
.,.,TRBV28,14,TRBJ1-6,CASSLVGGNSPLHF,TGTGCCAGCAGTTTGGTGGGTGGTAATTCACCCCTCCACTTT
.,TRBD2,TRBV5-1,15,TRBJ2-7,CASSLEASGTGEQYF,TGCGCCAGCAGCTTGGAGGCTAGCGGCACGGGCGAGCAGTACTTC
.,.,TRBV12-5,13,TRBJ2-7,CASGLGGFYEQYF,TGTGCTAGTGGTTTGGGGGGATTCTACGAGCAGTACTTC
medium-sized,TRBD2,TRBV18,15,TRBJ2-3,CASSPPGRGTDTQYF,TGTGCCAGCTCACCACCTGGGCGGGGGACAGATACGCAGTATTTT
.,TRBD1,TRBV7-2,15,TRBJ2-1,CASSRTGTAYNEQFF,TGTGCCAGCAGTCGAACCGGGACAGCCTACAATGAGCAGTTCTTC
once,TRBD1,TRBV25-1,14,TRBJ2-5,CASSLQGGRETQYF,TGTGCCAGCAGCTTACAGGGGGGACGGGAGACCCAGTACTTC
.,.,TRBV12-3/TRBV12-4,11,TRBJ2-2,CASSQTGELFF,TGTGCCAGCAGCCAGACCGGGGAGCTGTTTTTT
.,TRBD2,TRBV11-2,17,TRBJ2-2,CASSSWTSGGGTGELFF,TGTGCCAGCAGCTCCTGGACTAGCGGGGGTGGCACCGGGGAGCTGTTTTTT
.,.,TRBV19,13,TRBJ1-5,CASSIGLGQPQHF,TGTGCCAGTAGTATAGGGTTGGGTCAGCCCCAGCATTTT
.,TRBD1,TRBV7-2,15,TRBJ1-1,CASSPRTGTNTEAFF,TGTGCCAGCAGCCCGAGGACAGGGACGAACACTGAAGCTTTCTTT
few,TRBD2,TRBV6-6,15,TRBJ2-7,CASSQATSGSYEQYF,TGTGCCAGCAGTCAAGCGACTAGCGGGTCGTACGAGCAGTACTTC
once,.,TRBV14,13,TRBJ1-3,CASSGQTGNTIYF,TGTGCCAGCAGCGGACAGACTGGAAACACCATATATTTT
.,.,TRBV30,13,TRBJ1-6,CAWSPGTNSPLHF,TGTGCCTGGAGCCCAGGGACCAATTCACCCCTCCACTTT
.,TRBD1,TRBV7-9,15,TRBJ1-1,CASSFRGQGNTEAFF,TGTGCCAGCAGCTTTAGAGGACAGGGGAACACTGAAGCTTTCTTT
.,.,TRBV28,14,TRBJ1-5,CASSPRDLNQPQHF,TGTGCCAGCAGCCCCCGGGACCTCAATCAGCCCCAGCATTTT
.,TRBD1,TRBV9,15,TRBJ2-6,CASSQQGSGANVLTF,TGTGCCAGCAGCCAACAGGGGTCTGGGGCCAACGTCCTGACTTTC
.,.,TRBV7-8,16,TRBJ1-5,CASSPGTSRINQPQHF,TGTGCCAGCAGCCCAGGGACGTCACGGATTAATCAGCCCCAGCATTTT
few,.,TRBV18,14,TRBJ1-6,CASSPSRSGSPLHF,TGTGCCAGCTCGCCGTCGCGATCGGGTTCACCCCTCCACTTT
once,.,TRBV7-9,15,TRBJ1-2,CASSPWTRANYGYTF,TGTGCCAGCAGCCCGTGGACAAGAGCTAACTATGGCTACACCTTC
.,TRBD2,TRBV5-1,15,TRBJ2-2,CASSLAGRNTGELFF,TGCGCCAGCAGTCTAGCGGGGCGAAACACCGGGGAGCTGTTTTTT
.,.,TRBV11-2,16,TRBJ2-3,CASSFIARESTDTQYF,TGTGCCAGCAGCTTCATCGCCAGGGAAAGCACAGATACGCAGTATTTT
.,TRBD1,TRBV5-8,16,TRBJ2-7,CASSSPGTDFSYEQYF,TGTGCCAGCAGCTCGCCCGGGACAGACTTCTCCTACGAGCAGTACTTC
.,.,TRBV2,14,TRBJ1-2,CASTEDRSLDGYTF,TGTGCCAGCACTGAAGACAGGAGCCTCGATGGCTACACCTTC
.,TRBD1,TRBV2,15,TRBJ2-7,CASSGDRVSSYEQYF,TGTGCCAGCAGTGGGGACAGGGTAAGCTCCTACGAGCAGTACTTC
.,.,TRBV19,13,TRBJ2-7,CASSIKVYYEQYF,TGTGCCAGTAGTATAAAAGTTTACTACGAGCAGTACTTC
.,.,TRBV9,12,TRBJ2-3,CASSPLSDTQYF,TGTGCCAGCAGCCCCTTGTCAGATACGCAGTATTTT
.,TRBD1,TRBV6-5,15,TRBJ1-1,CASRSSDRGRTEAFF,TGTGCCAGCAGAAGCTCGGACAGGGGTCGAACTGAAGCTTTCTTT
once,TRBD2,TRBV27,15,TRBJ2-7,CASNYRAGGPYEQYF,TGTGCCAGCAACTACAGGGCGGGGGGACCCTACGAGCAGTACTTC
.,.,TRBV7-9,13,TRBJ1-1,CASSQQLNTEAFF,TGTGCCAGCAGTCAACAGCTGAACACTGAAGCTTTCTTT
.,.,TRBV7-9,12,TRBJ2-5,CASSIYQETQYF,TGTGCCAGCAGCATCTACCAAGAGACCCAGTACTTC
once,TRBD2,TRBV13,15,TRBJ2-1,CASSPYGLAYNEQFF,TGTGCCAGCAGCCCCTACGGACTAGCGTACAATGAGCAGTTCTTC
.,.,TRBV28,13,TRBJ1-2,CASSPRDTLLYTF,TGTGCCAGCAGTCCCCGGGACACCCTACTTTACACCTTC
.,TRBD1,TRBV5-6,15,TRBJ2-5,CASSFKDRRSETQYF,TGTGCCAGCAGCTTCAAGGACAGGAGATCTGAGACCCAGTACTTC
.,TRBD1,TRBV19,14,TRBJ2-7,CASSQQGAAYEQYF,TGTGCCAGTAGTCAACAGGGGGCGGCCTACGAGCAGTACTTC
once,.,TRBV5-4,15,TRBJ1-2,CASSLEGTLRYGYTF,TGTGCCAGCAGCTTGGAAGGGACCCTTAGGTATGGCTACACCTTC
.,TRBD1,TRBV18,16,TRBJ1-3,CASSPGQANTGNTIYF,TGTGCCAGCTCACCGGGACAGGCGAATACGGGAAACACCATATATTTT
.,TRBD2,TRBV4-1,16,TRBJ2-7,CASSQVSASGAYEQYF,TGCGCCAGCAGCCAAGTTTCGGCTAGCGGCGCCTACGAGCAGTACTTC